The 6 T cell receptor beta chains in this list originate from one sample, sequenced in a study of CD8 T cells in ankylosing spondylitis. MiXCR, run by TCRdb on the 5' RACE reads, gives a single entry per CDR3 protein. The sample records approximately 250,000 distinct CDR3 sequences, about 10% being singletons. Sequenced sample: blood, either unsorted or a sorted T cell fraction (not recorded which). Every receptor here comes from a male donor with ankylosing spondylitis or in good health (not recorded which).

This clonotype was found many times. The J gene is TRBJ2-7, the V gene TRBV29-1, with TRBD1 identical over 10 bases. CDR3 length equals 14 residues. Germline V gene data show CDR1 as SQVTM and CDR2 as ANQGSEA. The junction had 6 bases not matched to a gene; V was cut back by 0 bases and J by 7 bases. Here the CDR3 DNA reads TGCAGCGTTGAAGACCTAGGACAGGGGGATGAGCAGTACTTC. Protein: CSVEDLGQGDEQYF.

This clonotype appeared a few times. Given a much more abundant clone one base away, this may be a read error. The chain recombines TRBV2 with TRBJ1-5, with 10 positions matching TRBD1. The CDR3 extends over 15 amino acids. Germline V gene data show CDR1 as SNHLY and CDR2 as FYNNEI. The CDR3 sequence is CVSGRDRGNNQPQHF. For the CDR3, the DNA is TGTGTCAGCGGACGGGACAGGGGTAACAATCAGCCCCAGCATTTT. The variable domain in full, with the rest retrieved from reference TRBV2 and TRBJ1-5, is EPEVTQTPSHQVTQMGQEVILRCVPISNHLYFYWYRQILGQKVEFLVSFYNNEISEKSEIFDDQFSVERPDGSNFTLKIRSTKLEDSAMYFCVSGRDRGNNQPQHFGDGTRLSIL.

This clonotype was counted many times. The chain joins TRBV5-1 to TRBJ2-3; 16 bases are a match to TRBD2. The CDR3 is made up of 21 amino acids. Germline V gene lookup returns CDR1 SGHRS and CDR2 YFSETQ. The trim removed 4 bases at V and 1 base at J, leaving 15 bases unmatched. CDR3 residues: CASSPLLTSGTSGRGTDTQYF. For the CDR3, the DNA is TGCGCCAGCAGCCCTCTACTCACCTCCGGGACTAGCGGGAGGGGCACAGATACGCAGTATTTT.

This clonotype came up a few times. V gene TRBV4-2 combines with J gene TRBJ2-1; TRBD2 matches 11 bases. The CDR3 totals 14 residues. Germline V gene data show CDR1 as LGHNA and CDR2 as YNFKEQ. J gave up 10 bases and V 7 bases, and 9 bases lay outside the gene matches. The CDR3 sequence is CASTRGTSGKEQFF. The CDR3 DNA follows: TGTGCCAGCACCAGAGGGACTAGCGGAAAGGAGCAGTTCTTC.

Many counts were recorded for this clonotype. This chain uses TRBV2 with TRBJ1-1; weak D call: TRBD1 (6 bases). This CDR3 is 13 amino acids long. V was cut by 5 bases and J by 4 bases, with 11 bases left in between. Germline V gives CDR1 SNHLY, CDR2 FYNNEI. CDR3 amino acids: CASSLQGSTEAFF. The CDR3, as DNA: TGTGCCAGCAGTTTACAGGGATCCACTGAAGCTTTCTTT.

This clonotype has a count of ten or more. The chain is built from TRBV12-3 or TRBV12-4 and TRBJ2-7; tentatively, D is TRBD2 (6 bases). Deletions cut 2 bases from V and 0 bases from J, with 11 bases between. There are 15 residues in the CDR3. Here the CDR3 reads CASSLKRVSSYEQYF. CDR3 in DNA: TGTGCCAGCAGTTTAAAGCGGGTTAGCTCCTACGAGCAGTACTTC.